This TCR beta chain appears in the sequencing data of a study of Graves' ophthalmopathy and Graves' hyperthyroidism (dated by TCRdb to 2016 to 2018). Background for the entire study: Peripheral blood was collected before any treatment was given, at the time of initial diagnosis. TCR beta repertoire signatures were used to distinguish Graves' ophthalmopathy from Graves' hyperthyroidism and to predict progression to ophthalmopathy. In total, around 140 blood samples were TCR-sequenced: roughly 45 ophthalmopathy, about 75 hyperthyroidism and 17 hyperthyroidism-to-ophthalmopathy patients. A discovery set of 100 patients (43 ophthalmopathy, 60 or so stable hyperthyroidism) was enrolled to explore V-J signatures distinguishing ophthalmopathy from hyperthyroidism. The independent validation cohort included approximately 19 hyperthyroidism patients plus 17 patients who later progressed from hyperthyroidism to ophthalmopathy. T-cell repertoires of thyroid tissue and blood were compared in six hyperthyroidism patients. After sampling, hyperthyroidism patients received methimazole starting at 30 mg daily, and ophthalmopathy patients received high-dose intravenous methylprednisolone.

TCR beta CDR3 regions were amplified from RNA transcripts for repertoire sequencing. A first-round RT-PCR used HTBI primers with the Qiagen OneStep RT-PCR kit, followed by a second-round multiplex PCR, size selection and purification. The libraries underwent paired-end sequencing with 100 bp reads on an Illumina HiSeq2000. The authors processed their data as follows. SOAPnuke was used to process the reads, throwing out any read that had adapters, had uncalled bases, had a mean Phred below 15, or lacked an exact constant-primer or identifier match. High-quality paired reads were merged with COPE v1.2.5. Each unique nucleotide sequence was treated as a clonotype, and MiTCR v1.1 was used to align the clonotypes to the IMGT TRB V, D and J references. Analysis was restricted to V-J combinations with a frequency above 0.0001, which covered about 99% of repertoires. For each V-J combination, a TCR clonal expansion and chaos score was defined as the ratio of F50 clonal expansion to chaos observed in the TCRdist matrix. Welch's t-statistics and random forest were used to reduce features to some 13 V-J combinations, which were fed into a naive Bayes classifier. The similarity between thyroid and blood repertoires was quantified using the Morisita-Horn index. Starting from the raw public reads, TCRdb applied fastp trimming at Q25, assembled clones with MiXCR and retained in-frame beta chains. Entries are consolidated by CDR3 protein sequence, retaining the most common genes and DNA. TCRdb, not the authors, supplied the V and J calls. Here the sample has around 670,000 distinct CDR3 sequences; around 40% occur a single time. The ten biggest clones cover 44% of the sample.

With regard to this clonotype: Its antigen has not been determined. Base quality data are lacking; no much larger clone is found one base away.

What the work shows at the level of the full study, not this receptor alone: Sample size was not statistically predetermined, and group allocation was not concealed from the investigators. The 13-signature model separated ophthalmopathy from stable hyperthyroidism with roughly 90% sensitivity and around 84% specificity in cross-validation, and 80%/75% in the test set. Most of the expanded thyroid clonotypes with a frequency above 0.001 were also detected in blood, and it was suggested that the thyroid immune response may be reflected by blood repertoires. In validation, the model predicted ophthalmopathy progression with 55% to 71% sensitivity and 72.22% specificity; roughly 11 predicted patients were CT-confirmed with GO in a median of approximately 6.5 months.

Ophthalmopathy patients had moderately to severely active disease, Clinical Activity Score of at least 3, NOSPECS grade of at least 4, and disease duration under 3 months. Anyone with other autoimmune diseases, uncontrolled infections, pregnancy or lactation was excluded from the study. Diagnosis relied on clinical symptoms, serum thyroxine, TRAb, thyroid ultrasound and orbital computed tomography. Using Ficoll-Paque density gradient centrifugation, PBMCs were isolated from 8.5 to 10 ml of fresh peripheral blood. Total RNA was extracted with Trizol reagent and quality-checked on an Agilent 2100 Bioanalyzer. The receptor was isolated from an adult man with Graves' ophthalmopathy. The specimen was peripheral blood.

The DNA is TGTGCCAGCATCAACGCCGCCTACGGAGGGCGGGGCAATCAGCCCCAGCATTTT. It translates as CASINAAYGGRGNQPQHF. This receptor chain uses TRBV12-3 or TRBV12-4 and TRBJ1-5, with an unclear D gene assignment. The cysteine opens and the phenylalanine closes a CDR3 of 18 amino acids. The read is trimmed to its CDR3 DNA, 54 bases read in frame from base 1. Trimming costs V 7 bases and J 2 bases, and their ends lie 24 bases apart.